Presented here are 21 T cell receptor beta chains from one specimen sequenced in a study of blood T cells in healthy people across ages. Alongside a J-beta primer mix, a sample-barcoded 5' primer served in a second PCR lasting about 7 to 11 cycles. TCRdb re-called the 5' RACE reads through MiXCR, storing one row per CDR3 protein. The top ten hold about 18% of the sample, which has around 620,000 distinct CDR3 sequences, 27% seen once. Input material: blood. All receptors come from a woman aged 65 to 85 in good health.

This clonotype was observed a few times. The junction does not match germline at one end; this may be a read error. The genes are TRBV20-1 and TRBJ2-7; 14 bases align to TRBD2. CDR1 DFQATT and CDR2 SNEGSKA come from the germline V gene (reference sequence). The CDR3 has 18 amino acids. CDR3 bases: TGCAGTGCGACAGCACCGGGACTAGCGGGGGCCTTCTCCTACGAACAGTACTTC. Residues: CSATAPGLAGAFSYEQYF.

The sample holds many counts of this clonotype. The chain has TRBV29-1 and TRBJ2-7; 10 nucleotides align to TRBD1. The CDR3 consists of 13 residues. The J segment lost 5 bases and the V segment lost 7 bases, leaving 8 bases of the junction unmatched. The V gene's germline CDR1 is SQVTM and CDR2 ANQGSEA. CDR3: CSASGTGAHEQYF. For the CDR3, the DNA is TGCAGCGCCTCCGGGACAGGGGCCCACGAGCAGTACTTC.

This clonotype has just a few counts. The chain carries TRBV5-1 and TRBJ2-5, with TRBD1 matching over 10 bases. Near its end, the DNA agrees better with TRBJ2-7, so the J call may be wrong. This CDR3 is built from 16 residues. The germline CDR1 and CDR2 sequences are SGHRS and YFSETQ. The CDR3 loop reads CASSLVGTGATYEQYF. For the CDR3, the DNA is TGCGCCAGCAGCTTGGTGGGGACAGGGGCCACCTACGAGCAGTACTTC.

This clonotype occurred once. The chain joins TRBV7-9 to TRBJ2-2, with unresolved D. Germline V gene lookup returns CDR1 SEHNR and CDR2 FQNEAQ (reference sequence). V gave up 3 bases and J gave up 0 bases, with 5 bases separating them. This CDR3 contains 14 residues. The CDR3 DNA sequence: TGTGCCAGCAGCTTCCTATCGAACACCGGGGAGCTGTTTTTT. Residues: CASSFLSNTGELFF.

The chain is built from TRBV6-1 and TRBJ2-7; no clear D. This CDR3 is 16 amino acids long. Germline values: CDR1 MNHNS, CDR2 SASEGT. V was clipped by 7 bases and J by 0 bases, with 19 bases between them. The CDR3 DNA follows: TGTGCCAGCAAAGTTCGAGTCCGTCAGTCCTCCTACGAGCAGTACTTC. Encoded protein: CASKVRVRQSSYEQYF.

This clonotype was seen only a few times. The chain recombines TRBV27 with TRBJ2-5; TRBD1 is a possible D gene (6 bases). Trimming took 7 bases from V and 5 from J, leaving 20 bases between them. Germline lookup yields CDR1 MNHEY and CDR2 SMNVEV (reference sequence). The CDR3 is 15 residues long. CDR3 amino acids: CASKRRRGVGETQYF. The CDR3 DNA reads as TGTGCCAGCAAGAGGCGCAGGGGTGTTGGTGAGACCCAGTACTTC.

This clonotype was counted only a few times. The chain couples TRBV4-3 to TRBJ2-1; TRBD2 matches 10 bases. Losses at the gene ends were 0 bases for V and 1 base for J; bases not matched to a gene: 3. The germline V gene has CDR1 LGHNA and CDR2 YSLEER. CDR3 length: 17 residues. The CDR3 region has the DNA TGCGCCAGCAGCCAAGAACCGGGACTAGCGTCCTACAATGAGCAGTTCTTC. Translation gives CASSQEPGLASYNEQFF.

This clonotype has only a few counts. V usage is TRBV19 and J usage is TRBJ2-1; the match to TRBD1 covers 8 bases. The junction had 0 bases not matched to a gene; V was cut back by 1 base and J by 1 base. The CDR3 extends over 15 amino acids. The germline V gene encodes CDR1 LNHDA and CDR2 SQIVND (reference sequence). CDR3 sequence reads: CASSIGTGSYNEQFF. CDR3 coding DNA: TGTGCCAGTAGTATAGGGACAGGGTCCTACAATGAGCAGTTCTTC.

The V gene is TRBV20-1, the J gene TRBJ2-1; a weak D match, TRBD2 (7 bases). The CDR3 loop spans 11 amino acids. V was cut by 8 bases and J by 6 bases, with 11 bases left in between. The germline V gene has CDR1 DFQATT and CDR2 SNEGSKA (reference sequence). The CDR3 DNA sequence: TGCAGTCTCGGGGGGCGCAATGAGCAGTTCTTC. It encodes CSLGGRNEQFF.

This chain links TRBV6-4 with TRBJ2-3; maybe TRBD1 (5 bases). CDR1 is MRHNA, CDR2 SNTAGT, per germline. Trimming removed 10 bases at V and 3 bases at J, with 11 bases between. CDR3 size: 12 residues. In DNA, the CDR3 is TGTGCCACCATGGCAGGGACAGATACGCAGTATTTT. Amino acids: CATMAGTDTQYF.

This sequence joins TRBV7-9 and TRBJ2-5; tentatively, D is TRBD2 (5 bases). The germline V gene has CDR1 SEHNR and CDR2 FQNEAQ (reference sequence). CDR3 length equals 13 residues. Trimming stripped 6 bases from V and 5 bases from J, with 13 bases between. The CDR3 DNA reads as TGTGCCAGCAGTCGGACTTCTATGGAGACCCAGTACTTC. Its protein product is CASSRTSMETQYF.

This clonotype has at least ten counts. The chain employs TRBV6-6 and TRBJ1-4, with D possibly matching TRBD1 (5 bases). This CDR3 contains 11 residues. Germline values: CDR1 MNHNY, CDR2 SVGAGI (reference sequence). Trimming cost V 8 bases and J 6 bases, with 7 bases left between them. The CDR3 loop reads CASGTDEKLFF. CDR3 DNA sequence: TGTGCCAGCGGGACCGATGAAAAACTGTTTTTT.

This clonotype was counted only a few times. This sequence joins TRBV12-3 or TRBV12-4 and TRBJ2-5; the D call may be TRBD1 or TRBD2 (6 bases each). The CDR3 is 17 residues long. Trimming removed 1 base at V and 2 bases at J, with 17 bases between. CDR3 protein: CASSLVDRGERQETQYF. The CDR3 DNA reads TGTGCCAGCAGTTTAGTGGATAGGGGGGAAAGACAAGAGACCCAGTACTTC.

This clonotype was detected only a few times. The chain is built from TRBV25-1 and TRBJ2-3; 7 nucleotides line up with TRBD2. The CDR3 covers 15 residues. CDR1 and CDR2 (germline): MGHDK, SYGVNS. J was trimmed by 8 bases and V by 1 base; bases with no gene match: 9. DNA for the CDR3: TGTGCCAGCAGTGAATCGGGGGGAATCAGGAGTACGCAGTATTTT. Translated, it gives CASSESGGIRSTQYF.

This clonotype was counted only a few times. The chain employs TRBV12-3 or TRBV12-4 and TRBJ1-1; weak D call: TRBD1 (5 bases). V gave up 7 bases and J gave up 1 base, with 10 bases separating them. The CDR3 consists of 13 residues. Here the CDR3 reads CASTYRGNTEAFF. CDR3 coding DNA: TGTGCCAGCACCTATAGGGGGAACACTGAAGCTTTCTTT.

To note about this clonotype: The junction does not match germline at one end; this may be a read error. V is TRBV20-1 and J is TRBJ2-3, with 16 bases aligning to TRBD2. Germline CDR1 is DFQATT and CDR2 is SNEGSKA (reference sequence). This CDR3 region has 18 residues. The CDR3 DNA is TGCGGTGCTGGCCGGGGACTAGCGGGGGGGCCTGGTACAGATACGCAGTATTTT. Protein product: CGAGRGLAGGPGTDTQYF.

The rearrangement joins TRBV6-1 to TRBJ2-5; tentative D call: TRBD1 (5 bases). The J call is in doubt because the DNA end fits TRBJ2-1 better. The CDR3 totals 11 residues. Germline assignment: CDR1 MNHNS and CDR2 SASEGT. Here the CDR3 DNA reads TGTGCCAGCAACAACAGGCAGGAGCAGTTCTTC. It is translated as CASNNRQEQFF.

This clonotype was counted a few times. The chain has TRBV10-3 and TRBJ1-3; D is unresolved. The germline CDR1 and CDR2 sequences are ENHRY and SYGVKD. This CDR3 spans 12 amino acids. V was pared by 11 bases and J by 1 base, with 9 bases between. The CDR3 protein is CALAGSGNTIYF. As DNA, the CDR3 is TGTGCCCTAGCGGGATCTGGAAACACCATATATTTT.

This clonotype came up a few times. The chain is built from TRBV6-1 and TRBJ2-3, with D perhaps matching TRBD1 or TRBD2 (5 bases each). Looked up from germline, CDR1 is MNHNS and CDR2 is SASEGT. V lost 5 bases and J lost 1, with 10 bases in between. CDR3 length equals 14 residues. CDR3 amino acids: CASSRDPGTDTQYF. The CDR3 DNA reads TGTGCCAGCAGTAGGGACCCAGGCACAGATACGCAGTATTTT.

This chain links TRBV6-2 or TRBV6-3 with TRBJ2-3; tentatively, D is TRBD2 (5 bases). V was clipped by 6 bases and J by 6 bases, with 13 bases between them. The germline V gene has CDR1 MNHEY and CDR2 SVGEGT. This CDR3 comprises 13 residues. The CDR3 loop reads CASRTSSPDTQYF. DNA for the CDR3: TGTGCCAGCAGGACGTCTAGCCCGGATACGCAGTATTTT.

This clonotype was detected only a few times. The rearrangement links TRBV2 to TRBJ2-1; 11 positions match TRBD1. V shed 8 bases and J 9 bases; nucleotides not matched to a gene: 9. This CDR3 comprises 14 residues. CDR1 is SNHLY, CDR2 FYNNEI, per germline. DNA of the CDR3: TGTGCCAGCTCCGGGACAGGGGGGTTTGGTGAGCAGTTCTTC. It translates to CASSGTGGFGEQFF.